This T cell receptor (beta chain) was profiled in a study of blood T cell repertoires in COVID-19. Study-level background: The samples span acute and convalescent COVID-19 from the United States, Italy and Spain. Sample material is recorded as cDNA or gDNA derived from T cells, B-cell-depleted T cells, or PBMCs.

In the source study's methods: Amplification from reference gene primers served as the basis for estimated nucleated cell counts. Generated by immunoSEQ multiplex PCR, the TCRdb table keeps only in-frame clones and is missing some. That table supplies the V and J calls and clone size; D and trimming were determined from the DNA. Here the sample spans about 260,000 clones, 88% being singletons. The sequenced material came from peripheral blood. The TCR originated in a human donor in a cohort sampled during active COVID-19.

CDR3: CASRPGQGMGEKLFF. The CDR3 region has the DNA TGTGCCAGCAGACCCGGACAGGGAATGGGTGAAAAACTGTTTTTT. The chain links TRBV28 to TRBJ1-4; 8 bases align to TRBD1. The germline V gene encodes CDR1 MDHEN and CDR2 SYDVKM. The CDR3 covers 15 residues. V was clipped by 6 bases and J by 7 bases; unmatched bases: 10.